A selection of T cell receptor beta chains follows, all from one sample in a study of Graves' ophthalmopathy and Graves' hyperthyroidism. Each CDR3 protein gets one entry after TCRdb re-called the multiplex PCR reads with MiXCR. The sample shows some 400,000 distinct CDR3 sequences, 15% to 20% of them seen only once. The source material was peripheral blood. The receptors were gathered from a woman in her late teens or twenties with Graves' ophthalmopathy. CDR3s leave out the opening cysteine and the closing phenylalanine or tryptophan. Fields, in order: V gene, J gene, CDR3 protein.

V: TRBV7-9; J: TRBJ2-2; CDR3: ASSLAGTGVGELF
V: TRBV6-5; J: TRBJ1-2; CDR3: ASSYSLGQGDVWGYT
V: TRBV7-6; J: TRBJ1-1; CDR3: ASSPSRLKAEAF
V: TRBV11-3; J: TRBJ1-5; CDR3: ASSPPADQPQH
V: TRBV20-1; J: TRBJ2-5; CDR3: SATQGGQY
V: TRBV6-2/TRBV6-3; J: TRBJ2-7; CDR3: ASRLKGWYEQY
V: TRBV5-6; J: TRBJ1-1; CDR3: ASSLGRASTEAF
V: TRBV6-5; J: TRBJ2-7; CDR3: ASRRDITYEQY
V: TRBV7-9; J: TRBJ1-5; CDR3: ASSLNSAGDQPQH
V: TRBV11-2; J: TRBJ2-7; CDR3: ASSFPSGAYEQY
V: TRBV3-1; J: TRBJ1-2; CDR3: ASSQPGGQGGRYT
V: TRBV12-3/TRBV12-4; J: TRBJ1-2; CDR3: ASSQTTRESGYT
V: TRBV19; J: TRBJ1-2; CDR3: ASSIGDSGYT
V: TRBV20-1; J: TRBJ1-6; CDR3: SAREMTANNSPLH
V: TRBV20-1; J: TRBJ2-5; CDR3: SARHRGLAGLGETQY
V: TRBV2; J: TRBJ1-5; CDR3: ASSGGQAPGPQH
V: TRBV7-7; J: TRBJ2-4; CDR3: ASSIDLKNIQY
V: TRBV28; J: TRBJ2-5; CDR3: ASRTYDREGETQY
V: TRBV10-1; J: TRBJ2-2; CDR3: ASSTSGQNTGELF
V: TRBV28; J: TRBJ2-7; CDR3: ASSPTSPGHTPSEQY
V: TRBV18; J: TRBJ2-7; CDR3: ASSPSRGRAYEQY
V: TRBV27; J: TRBJ2-5; CDR3: ASSFWGPEGETQY
V: TRBV28; J: TRBJ2-7; CDR3: ASSVPGGEQY
V: TRBV19; J: TRBJ1-5; CDR3: ASKGGGGNQPQH
V: TRBV11-2; J: TRBJ2-7; CDR3: ASSPWTSDLRAQY
V: TRBV7-2; J: TRBJ2-7; CDR3: ASSLVPTGYEQY
V: TRBV7-2; J: TRBJ1-1; CDR3: ASSVRQGGIPEAF
V: TRBV7-2; J: TRBJ2-5; CDR3: ASSLASWQGIGTQY
V: TRBV7-2; J: TRBJ1-2; CDR3: ASRFPYYGYT
V: TRBV7-2; J: TRBJ1-1; CDR3: ASRGRGNEAF
V: TRBV27; J: TRBJ2-7; CDR3: ASGGGWDYEQY
V: TRBV2; J: TRBJ1-5; CDR3: ASSEAGVEPQH